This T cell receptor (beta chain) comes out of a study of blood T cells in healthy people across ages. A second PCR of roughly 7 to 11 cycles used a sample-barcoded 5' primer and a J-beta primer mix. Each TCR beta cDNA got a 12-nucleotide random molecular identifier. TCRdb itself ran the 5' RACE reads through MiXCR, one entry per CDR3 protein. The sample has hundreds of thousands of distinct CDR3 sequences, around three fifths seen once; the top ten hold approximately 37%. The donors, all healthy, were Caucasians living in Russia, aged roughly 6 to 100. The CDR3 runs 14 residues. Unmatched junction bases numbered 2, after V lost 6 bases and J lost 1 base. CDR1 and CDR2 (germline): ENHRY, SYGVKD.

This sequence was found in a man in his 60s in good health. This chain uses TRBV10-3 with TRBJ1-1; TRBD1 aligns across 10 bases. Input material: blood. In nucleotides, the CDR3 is TGTGCCATCAGGGACAGGGGGACGAACACTGAAGCTTTCTTT. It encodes CAIRDRGTNTEAFF.